Shown below are 28 T cell receptor beta chains from a single sample sequenced in a study of blood T cell repertoires in COVID-19 (dated by TCRdb to 2019 to 2021). The receptor library was made with the immunoSEQ multiplex PCR assay. Here the immuneACCESS table is served through TCRdb, limited to in-frame sequences with V and J called. Missing clones are a known gap in these copies; in checked studies unresolved V genes cover under half, and the rest lacks a known reason. The sample table lists about 170,000 clones, around nine tenths of them with a count of one. The biggest ten clones account for approximately 4% of the sample. Sequencing was done on a sample of peripheral blood. The source of these receptors is a man aged 18 to 30 with active or convalescent COVID-19.

The chain employs TRBV5-1 and TRBJ2-1, with TRBD2 matching 11 bases. The CDR3 runs 16 residues. CDR1 and CDR2 (germline): SGHRS, YFSETQ. V shed 3 bases and J 8 bases; nucleotides not matched to a gene: 10. The CDR3 nucleotides read TGCGCCAGCAGCTCCGTTGGTAGCGGGGGGGCCGATGAGCAGTTCTTC. Translation: CASSSVGSGGADEQFF.

This clone was found once. The V gene is TRBV6-6, the J gene TRBJ2-7, with 7 bases identical to TRBD2. The length of the CDR3 is 13 residues. V gave up 8 bases and J gave up 4 bases; unmatched junction bases: 8. CDR1 and CDR2 from the germline V gene are MNHNY and SVGAGI (reference sequence). CDR3 nucleotides: TGTGCCAGCGTAAGCCGGGGGGAGTACGAGCAGTACTTC. It translates to CASVSRGEYEQYF.

The count of this clone is one. A read error may produce the germline difference seen at one junction end. The rearrangement joins TRBV13 to TRBJ1-5; TRBD1 matches at 8 bases. The CDR3 length is 14 residues. Germline-derived CDR1 and CDR2 are PRHDT and FYEKMQ (reference sequence). The CDR3 DNA sequence: TGTGCCAGCAGCTTCCGACAGGGGAATCGGCCCCAGCATTTT. Translating it yields CASSFRQGNRPQHF.

The rearrangement joins TRBV7-2 to TRBJ2-1; D possibly corresponds to TRBD2 (6 bases). Per germline, CDR1 SGHTA and CDR2 FQGNSA. This CDR3 contains 14 residues. Deletions cut 6 bases from V and 9 bases from J, with 18 bases between. The chain's CDR3 is CASRRRWGDGEQFF. The CDR3 region has the DNA TGTGCCAGCAGACGACGGTGGGGGGACGGTGAGCAGTTCTTC. The full variable domain, its missing parts supplied by reference TRBV7-2 and TRBJ2-1, is GAGVSQSPSNKVTEKGKDVELRCDPISGHTALYWYRQSLGQGLEFLIYFQGNSAPDKSGLPSDRFSAERTGGSVSTLTIQRTQQEDSAVYLCASRRRWGDGEQFFGPGTRLTVL.

This chain links TRBV30 with TRBJ2-7; 7 bases match TRBD1. V trimming: 7 bases; J trimming: 0 bases; junction bases outside the gene matches: 9. Germline CDR1 reads GTSNPN; CDR2 reads SVGIG (reference sequence). The CDR3 is made up of 14 amino acids. The CDR3 coding sequence is TGTGCCTTCCATACAGGGGCCGTCTCCTACGAGCAGTACTTC. It translates to CAFHTGAVSYEQYF.

V gene TRBV14 combines with J gene TRBJ2-7, with 8 bases fitting TRBD2. Germline V gene data show CDR1 as SGHDN and CDR2 as FVKESK. The trim removed 3 bases at V and 6 bases at J, leaving 7 bases unmatched. This CDR3 spans 14 amino acids. CDR3 DNA: TGTGCCAGCAGCCATAACGGGAGGGCCCCCGAGCAGTACTTC. It encodes CASSHNGRAPEQYF.

V usage is TRBV5-1 and J usage is TRBJ1-5, with D unclear. The CDR3 contains 14 residues. The germline V gene has CDR1 SGHRS and CDR2 YFSETQ. Trimming pared 0 bases from V and 2 bases from J, leaving 6 bases between. Here the CDR3 DNA reads TGCGCCAGCAGCTTGGCGTCGGGCAATCAGCCCCAGCATTTT. Its translation is CASSLASGNQPQHF. Variable domain in full (rest from reference TRBV5-1 and TRBJ1-5): KAGVTQTPRYLIKTRGQQVTLSCSPISGHRSVSWYQQTPGQGLQFLFEYFSETQRNKGNFPGRFSGRQFSNSRSEMNVSTLELGDSALYLCASSLASGNQPQHFGDGTRLSIL.

This clone came up once. The genes are TRBV11-3 and TRBJ2-7; perhaps TRBD1 as D (6 bases). Deletions cut 0 bases from V and 3 bases from J, with 12 bases between. CDR3 size: 15 residues. CDR1 and CDR2 (germline): SGHNT, YENEEA. This CDR3 reads CASSLEGYRDYEQYF. DNA of the CDR3: TGTGCCAGCAGCTTAGAGGGATACAGGGACTACGAGCAGTACTTC.

V gene TRBV19 combines with J gene TRBJ1-3, with 7 bases identical to TRBD1. The CDR3 runs 16 residues. Germline V CDR1 and CDR2: LNHDA, SQIVND (reference sequence). V lost 5 bases, J lost 0 bases, and 7 bases stayed unmatched. For the CDR3, the DNA is TGTGCCAGTAGTGTAAACCGGGACAGCTCTGGAAACACCATATATTTT. Translated: CASSVNRDSSGNTIYF.

The V and J genes are TRBV28 and TRBJ2-7, with 7 bases lining up with TRBD2. Germline V lookup: CDR1 MDHEN, CDR2 SYDVKM. Trimming took 2 bases from V and 6 from J; bases not matched to a gene: 13. This CDR3 has 16 amino acids. CDR3 nucleotide sequence: TGTGCCAGCAGTTTAACGACAGCGGGGTTCAGTGGCGAGCAGTACGTC. This gives the protein CASSLTTAGFSGEQYV.

Only a few counts were recorded for this clone. V gene TRBV27 combines with J gene TRBJ1-2; 10 bases map to TRBD1. The CDR3 has 16 amino acids. Germline trimming cut 4 bases from V and 4 bases from J; bases unmatched to any gene: 9. Germline loops: CDR1 MNHEY, CDR2 SMNVEV (reference sequence). CDR3 amino acids: CASSSSTGGKVYGYTF. The CDR3 DNA reads as TGTGCCAGCAGTTCCTCGACAGGGGGCAAGGTCTATGGCTACACCTTC.

The chain carries TRBV5-4 and TRBJ2-1, with 12 bases identical to TRBD1. With 4 bases clipped from V and 5 bases from J, the junction kept 4 bases outside the gene matches. Germline-derived CDR1 and CDR2 are SGHNT and YYREEE (reference sequence). This CDR3 is 15 amino acids long. CDR3 sequence (DNA): TGTGCCAGCAGCATCGGGACAGGGGGCAACAATGAGCAGTTCTTC. Translating it yields CASSIGTGGNNEQFF.

This chain joins TRBV2 and TRBJ2-5; 9 positions agree with TRBD2. CDR3 length: 13 residues. Germline V gene lookup returns CDR1 SNHLY and CDR2 FYNNEI. Trimming took 7 bases from V and 2 from J; bases not matched to a gene: 2. Here the CDR3 reads CASKRGAQETQYF. The CDR3 nucleotides are TGTGCCAGCAAGCGGGGGGCACAAGAGACCCAGTACTTC.

The rearrangement uses TRBV5-1 and TRBJ2-2; TRBD1 agrees at 9 bases. The CDR3 sequence is 17 residues long. Looked up from germline, CDR1 is SGHRS and CDR2 is YFSETQ. J gave up 4 bases and V 3 bases, and 10 bases lay outside the gene matches. Here the CDR3 reads CASSSFYRGLVTGELFF. CDR3 DNA sequence: TGCGCCAGCAGCTCCTTCTACAGGGGGCTGGTCACCGGGGAGCTGTTTTTT.

CDR3 in amino acids: CASGLVSGQGYQETQYF. The CDR3, as DNA: TGTGCTAGTGGTTTGGTCTCGGGACAGGGGTACCAAGAGACCCAGTACTTC. This chain joins TRBV12-5 and TRBJ2-5; 10 bases match TRBD1. V trimming: 0 bases; J trimming: 0 bases; junction bases outside the gene matches: 4. CDR3 length equals 17 residues. Germline lookup yields CDR1 LGHNT and CDR2 FRNRAP.

The chain carries TRBV5-6 and TRBJ2-5; 7 bases match TRBD1. Per the germline V gene, CDR1 is SGHDT and CDR2 is YYEEEE. V shed 2 bases and J 3 bases; nucleotides not matched to a gene: 1. This CDR3 region has 13 residues. The chain's CDR3 is CASSLGTEETQYF. The CDR3, as DNA: TGTGCCAGCAGCTTAGGGACAGAAGAGACCCAGTACTTC.

This clone was recorded only once. The chain carries TRBV20-1 and TRBJ2-1; the match to TRBD2 covers 10 bases. The junction had 4 bases not matched to a gene; V was cut back by 3 bases and J by 5 bases. This CDR3 region has 14 residues. The germline gives CDR1 DFQATT, CDR2 SNEGSKA (reference sequence). The CDR3 DNA reads as TGCAGTGCTAGTTCGAGCGGGGGGGACAATGAGCAGTTCTTC. Translation gives CSASSSGGDNEQFF.

The genes are TRBV7-2 and TRBJ2-3, with D perhaps TRBD2 (6 bases). V shed 2 bases and J shed 0 bases, with 9 bases lying between them. Germline loops: CDR1 SGHTA, CDR2 FQGNSA. The CDR3 has 15 amino acids. The CDR3 loop reads CASSLRGYSTDTQYF. The CDR3 DNA sequence: TGTGCCAGCAGCTTACGGGGGTATAGCACAGATACGCAGTATTTT.

The chain combines TRBV19 with TRBJ1-5, with 8 bases that match TRBD1. Germline loops: CDR1 LNHDA, CDR2 SQIVND (reference sequence). CDR3 length equals 17 residues. With 1 base clipped from V and 4 bases from J, the junction kept 9 bases outside the gene matches. In DNA form, the CDR3 reads TGTGCCAGTAGTATAGGATTCGACAGGGGCGCTAATCAGCCCCAGCATTTT. It encodes CASSIGFDRGANQPQHF.

The CDR3 DNA follows: TGTGCCAGCAGTTCCCAACCGGGGGAGAATCAGCCCCAGCATTTT. Translated: CASSSQPGENQPQHF. This chain uses TRBV27 with TRBJ1-5, with D perhaps TRBD1 (5 bases). The CDR3 sequence is 15 residues long. The V end was cut by 4 bases, the J end by 4 bases, with 14 bases between. Germline CDR1 reads MNHEY; CDR2 reads SMNVEV (reference sequence).

The rearrangement links TRBV19 to TRBJ1-2; 7 bases match TRBD1. V shed 5 bases and J 5 bases; nucleotides not matched to a gene: 14. CDR1 and CDR2 (germline): LNHDA, SQIVND (reference sequence). The CDR3 consists of 16 residues. The DNA of the CDR3 is TGTGCCAGTAGTGAGGAAACCGGGACAGCTTTTTATGGCTACACCTTC. As protein: CASSEETGTAFYGYTF.

The chain is built from TRBV29-1 and TRBJ1-4; D is perhaps TRBD1 (6 bases). The CDR3 covers 13 residues. Germline loops: CDR1 SQVTM, CDR2 ANQGSEA. Trimming removed 4 bases from V and 4 bases from J, with 10 bases in between. The CDR3: CSVVTGDNEKLFF. The CDR3 DNA sequence: TGCAGCGTTGTGACAGGAGATAATGAAAAACTGTTTTTT.

The V gene is TRBV4-1, the J gene TRBJ1-5; unclear D gene. The length of the CDR3 is 15 residues. V was cut by 0 bases and J by 11 bases, with 17 bases left in between. Germline V CDR1 and CDR2: MGHRA, YSYEKL. This chain's CDR3 is CASSQDFVGGRAQHF. The CDR3 DNA reads TGCGCCAGCAGCCAAGATTTCGTGGGAGGTAGAGCCCAGCATTTT.

V usage is TRBV9 and J usage is TRBJ1-2, with 9 nucleotides matching TRBD1. The CDR3 is 14 amino acids. Germline loops: CDR1 SGDLS, CDR2 YYNGEE. J lost 8 bases, V lost 2 bases, and 7 bases had no gene match. The CDR3 DNA reads as TGTGCCAGCAGCGTCGGACAGGGGAGTGTCGGCTACACCTTC. It yields the protein CASSVGQGSVGYTF. Full variable domain (remainder filled in from reference TRBV9 and TRBJ1-2): DSGVTQTPKHLITATGQRVTLRCSPRSGDLSVYWYQQSLDQGLQFLIQYYNGEERAKGNILERFSAQQFPDLHSELNLSSLELGDSALYFCASSVGQGSVGYTFGSGTRLTVV.

Here the CDR3 reads CASSQGIGRLAGSEQYF. The CDR3 bases are TGTGCCAGCAGCCAAGGTATCGGCCGGCTAGCGGGGAGCGAGCAGTACTTC. The rearrangement links TRBV3-1 (or the pseudogene TRBV3-2) to TRBJ2-7, with 9 bases lining up with TRBD2. Unmatched junction bases numbered 13, after V lost 1 base and J lost 6 bases. CDR3 length: 17 amino acids. CDR1 and CDR2 from the germline V gene are LGHDT and YNNKEL (reference sequence).

The chain uses TRBV5-1 and TRBJ1-1; 7 nucleotides align to TRBD1. The CDR3 spans 14 residues. Germline loops: CDR1 SGHRS, CDR2 YFSETQ. After removal of 4 bases from V and 7 bases from J, the junction contained 10 bases not matched to a gene. CDR3 amino acids: CASSEGTVGSEAFF. The CDR3 coding sequence is TGCGCCAGCAGCGAGGGGACAGTGGGAAGTGAAGCTTTCTTT.

This chain links TRBV7-9 with TRBJ2-3, with a tentative D call TRBD1 (6 bases). V lost 5 bases, J lost 2 bases, and 14 bases lay in between. The CDR3 extends over 15 amino acids. CDR1 and CDR2 (germline): SEHNR, FQNEAQ (reference sequence). The CDR3 DNA reads as TGTGCCAGCAGCAGAACCAGGGGCAACACAGATACGCAGTATTTT. It yields the protein CASSRTRGNTDTQYF.

The chain uses TRBV7-6 and TRBJ2-2; TRBD2 matches 11 bases. The germline gives CDR1 SGHVS, CDR2 FNYEAQ. The trim removed 2 bases at V and 4 bases at J, leaving 3 bases unmatched. This CDR3 has 16 residues. CDR3 sequence reads: CASSLSGLAGTGELFF. CDR3 coding DNA: TGTGCCAGCAGCTTAAGTGGACTAGCGGGCACCGGGGAGCTGTTTTTT.